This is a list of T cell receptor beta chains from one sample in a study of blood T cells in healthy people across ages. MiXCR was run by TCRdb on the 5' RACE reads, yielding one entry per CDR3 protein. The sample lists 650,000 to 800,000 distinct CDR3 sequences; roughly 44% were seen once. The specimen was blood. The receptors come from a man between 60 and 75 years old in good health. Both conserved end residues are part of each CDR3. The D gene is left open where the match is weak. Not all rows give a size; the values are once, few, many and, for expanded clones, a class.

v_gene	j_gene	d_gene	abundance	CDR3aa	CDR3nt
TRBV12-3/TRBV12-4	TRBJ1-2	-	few	CASSFSGGNGYTF	TGTGCCAGCAGTTTTAGTGGAGGGAATGGCTACACCTTC
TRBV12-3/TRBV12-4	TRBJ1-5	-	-	CASSSAGGAIQPQHF	TGTGCCAGCAGTTCTGCCGGGGGGGCGATTCAGCCCCAGCATTTT
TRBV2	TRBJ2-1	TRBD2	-	CASRGRAGQNEQFF	TGTGCCAGCCGCGGTCGAGCGGGGCAAAATGAGCAGTTCTTC
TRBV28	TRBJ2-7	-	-	CASSFSGLDEQYF	TGTGCCAGCAGTTTCAGTGGGCTTGACGAGCAGTACTTC
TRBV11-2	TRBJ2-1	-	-	CASSLVGGGLNNEQFF	TGTGCCAGCAGCTTAGTTGGGGGGGGCTTAAACAATGAGCAGTTCTTC
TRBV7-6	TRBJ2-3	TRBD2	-	CASSLRGLAIPDTLYF	TGTGCCAGCAGCCTTCGGGGACTAGCTATCCCAGATACGCTGTATTTT
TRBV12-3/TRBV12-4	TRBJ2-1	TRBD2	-	CASSSRGGYNEQFF	TGTGCCAGCAGTTCGCGCGGGGGTTACAATGAGCAGTTCTTC
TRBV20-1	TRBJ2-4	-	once	CSARGQTGQLLAKNIQYF	TGCAGTGCTAGAGGGCAGACCGGACAGTTATTAGCCAAAAACATTCAGTACTTC
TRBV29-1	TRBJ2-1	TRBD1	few	CSVDRGPYNEQFF	TGCAGCGTCGACAGGGGACCATACAATGAGCAGTTCTTC
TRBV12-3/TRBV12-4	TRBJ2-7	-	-	CTSSLTVNEQYF	TGTACCAGCAGCCTGACAGTGAACGAGCAGTACTTC
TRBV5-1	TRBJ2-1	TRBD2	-	CASSITSGGPYNEQFF	TGCGCCAGCAGCATAACTAGCGGGGGGCCCTACAATGAGCAGTTCTTC
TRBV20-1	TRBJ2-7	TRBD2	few	CSAWGLAGGEQYF	TGCAGTGCTTGGGGGCTAGCGGGGGGCGAGCAGTACTTC
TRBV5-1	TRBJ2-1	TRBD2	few	CASSLSSGGDNEQFF	TGCGCCAGCAGCTTGTCGAGCGGGGGTGACAATGAGCAGTTCTTC
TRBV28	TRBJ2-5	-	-	CASSGGKETQYF	TGTGCCAGCAGTGGAGGGAAGGAGACCCAGTACTTC
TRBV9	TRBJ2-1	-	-	CASSIDPQGEQFF	TGTGCCAGCAGCATCGACCCTCAGGGTGAGCAGTTCTTC
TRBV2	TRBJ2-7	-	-	CASHSSAKASYEQYF	TGTGCCAGCCACTCTAGCGCCAAGGCCTCCTACGAGCAGTACTTC
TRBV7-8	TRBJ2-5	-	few	CASSLDTGSLTQYF	TGTGCCAGCAGCTTAGACACAGGGTCGTTGACCCAGTACTTC
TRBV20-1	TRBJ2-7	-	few	CSACQVPYEQYF	TGCAGTGCCTGCCAGGTGCCCTACGAGCAGTACTTC
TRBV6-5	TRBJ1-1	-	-	CASTIPADSRSEAFF	TGTGCCAGCACCATTCCCGCTGACAGCCGATCAGAAGCTTTCTTT
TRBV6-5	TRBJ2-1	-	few	CASRMYGEQFF	TGTGCCAGCAGGATGTACGGTGAGCAGTTCTTC
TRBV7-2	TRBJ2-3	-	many	CASSPQGLAQYF	TGTGCCAGCAGCCCCCAAGGGTTAGCGCAGTATTTT
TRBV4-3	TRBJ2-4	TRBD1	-	CASSQEHRTGGATKNIQYF	TGCGCCAGCAGCCAAGAGCACCGGACAGGGGGCGCGACCAAAAACATTCAGTACTTC
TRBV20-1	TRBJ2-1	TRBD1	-	CSVTHRGDYNEQFF	TGCAGTGTCACGCACAGGGGAGACTACAATGAGCAGTTCTTC
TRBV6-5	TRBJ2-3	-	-	CASSQSLGGQYF	TGTGCCAGCAGCCAGAGCCTGGGGGGGCAGTATTTT
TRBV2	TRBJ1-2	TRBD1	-	CASSEVGTGTGYTF	TGTGCCAGCAGTGAAGTGGGGACAGGTACTGGCTACACCTTC
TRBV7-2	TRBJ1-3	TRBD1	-	CASREQGASGNTIYF	TGTGCCAGCAGGGAACAGGGGGCGAGTGGAAACACCATATATTTT
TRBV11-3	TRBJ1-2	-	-	CASSYTGNGYTF	TGTGCCAGCAGCTATACAGGGAATGGCTACACCTTC
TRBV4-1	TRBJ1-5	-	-	CASSQDPASMRNQPQHF	TGCGCCAGCAGCCAAGATCCAGCCTCGATGAGGAATCAGCCCCAGCATTTT
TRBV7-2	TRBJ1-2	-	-	CASSLRDVTNYGYTF	TGTGCCAGCAGCCTCCGGGACGTCACTAACTATGGCTACACCTTC
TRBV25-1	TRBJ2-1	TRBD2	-	CASSPPGLDYNEQFF	TGTGCCAGCAGTCCTCCGGGACTAGATTACAATGAGCAGTTCTTC
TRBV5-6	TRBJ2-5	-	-	CASSRWPQETQYF	TGTGCCAGCAGCCGGTGGCCACAAGAGACCCAGTACTTC
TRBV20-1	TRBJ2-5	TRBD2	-	CSARQEGSTSFGKTQYF	TGCAGTGCTAGACAAGAGGGCTCGACTAGCTTCGGAAAGACCCAGTACTTC
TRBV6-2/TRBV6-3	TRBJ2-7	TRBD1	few	CASRLGQGAGWDYEQYF	TGTGCCAGCAGACTCGGACAGGGGGCGGGATGGGACTACGAGCAGTACTTC
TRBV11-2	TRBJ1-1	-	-	CASSLRVMNTEAFF	TGTGCCAGCAGCTTGAGAGTTATGAACACTGAAGCTTTCTTT
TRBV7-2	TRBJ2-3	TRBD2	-	CASSLGPSGVTDTQYF	TGTGCCAGCAGCTTAGGTCCTAGCGGGGTTACAGATACGCAGTATTTT
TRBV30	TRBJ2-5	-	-	CAWSTTSRETQYF	TGTGCCTGGAGTACGACTAGTCGAGAGACCCAGTACTTC
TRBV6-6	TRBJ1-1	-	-	CASSYRGTGEAFF	TGTGCCAGCAGTTACAGGGGAACGGGTGAAGCTTTCTTT
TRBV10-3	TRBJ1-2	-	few	CAHRGGEGTYGYTF	TGTGCCCATAGGGGGGGTGAAGGAACCTATGGCTACACCTTC
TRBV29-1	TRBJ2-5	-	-	CSADRAAGEAQYF	TGCAGCGCTGACCGCGCAGCCGGGGAGGCCCAGTACTTC
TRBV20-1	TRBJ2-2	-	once	CSARQAAISGELFF	TGCAGTGCTAGACAGGCGGCCATATCCGGGGAGCTGTTTTTT
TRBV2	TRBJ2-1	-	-	CASSEYRVDNEQFF	TGTGCCAGCAGTGAGTACAGGGTGGACAATGAGCAGTTCTTC
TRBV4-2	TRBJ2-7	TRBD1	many	CASSQEEGQGADEQYF	TGTGCCAGCAGCCAAGAGGAAGGTCAGGGGGCTGACGAGCAGTACTTC
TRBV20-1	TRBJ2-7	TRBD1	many	CSARDRDRLYEQYF	TGCAGTGCTAGAGACCGGGACAGGCTGTACGAGCAGTACTTC
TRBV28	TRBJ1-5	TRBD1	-	CASSLDRGLYQPQHF	TGTGCCAGCAGTTTAGACAGGGGGCTTTATCAGCCCCAGCATTTT
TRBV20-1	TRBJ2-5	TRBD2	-	CSASEWTSGVQETQYF	TGCAGTGCTAGTGAATGGACTAGCGGGGTCCAAGAGACCCAGTACTTC
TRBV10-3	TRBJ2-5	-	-	CAIKGGPEETQYF	TGTGCCATCAAAGGTGGGCCAGAAGAGACCCAGTACTTC
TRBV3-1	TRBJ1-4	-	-	CASSQVLTLRDPGKLFF	TGTGCCAGCAGCCAAGTCCTTACGCTCAGGGATCCAGGAAAACTGTTTTTT
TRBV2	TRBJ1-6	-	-	CAYSRHGTQDSPLHF	TGTGCCTACAGCAGGCATGGGACACAGGATTCACCCCTCCACTTT
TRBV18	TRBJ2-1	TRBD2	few	CASSTRTSGDNEQFF	TGTGCCAGCTCAACCCGGACTAGCGGGGACAATGAGCAGTTCTTC
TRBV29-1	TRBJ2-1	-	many	CSVGGNEQFF	TGCAGCGTTGGAGGTAATGAGCAGTTCTTC
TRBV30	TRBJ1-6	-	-	CAGSRISATLHF	TGTGCCGGGAGCCGTATATCAGCGACCCTCCACTTT
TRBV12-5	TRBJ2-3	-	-	CASGSGDGTDTQYF	TGTGCTAGTGGTTCGGGGGATGGCACAGATACGCAGTATTTT
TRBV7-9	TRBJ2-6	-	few	CASSRDRNSGANVLTF	TGTGCCAGCAGCCGGGACCGCAACTCTGGGGCCAACGTCCTGACTTTC
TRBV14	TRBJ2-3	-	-	CASSRPKDTQYF	TGTGCCAGCAGCCGTCCCAAAGATACGCAGTATTTT